This T cell receptor (beta chain) was documented in a study of T cells in Graves' hyperthyroidism and ophthalmopathy. Overall study findings and caveats: In the blood, most expanded thyroid clonotypes above 0.001 appeared as well.

Remarks on this clonotype: The antigen is unknown.

CDR1 and CDR2 from the germline V gene are SGDLS and YYNGEE. This CDR3 has 15 amino acids. Trimming stripped 6 bases from V and 4 bases from J, with 16 bases between. A lack of ophthalmopathy progression within 18 months defined stable Graves' hyperthyroidism. TCR beta CDR3 regions were amplified from RNA. The primer set for the first-round RT-PCR of the TCR CDR3 was HTBI. TCRdb used MiXCR to reprocess the multiplex PCR reads, holding one entry per CDR3 protein. The data hold 540,000 or so distinct CDR3 sequences, with approximately 15% observed a single time. The receptor's source is a woman in her thirties with Graves' hyperthyroidism. The sample comprised blood. V gene TRBV9 combines with J gene TRBJ2-2; possibly TRBD1 for D (5 bases). CDR3 sequence: CASTRTSSGTGELFF. The CDR3 DNA follows: TGTGCCAGCACCAGGACATCTTCGGGCACCGGGGAGCTGTTTTTT. Using reference TRBV9 and TRBJ2-2 for the parts outside the CDR3, the full variable domain is DSGVTQTPKHLITATGQRVTLRCSPRSGDLSVYWYQQSLDQGLQFLIQYYNGEERAKGNILERFSAQQFPDLHSELNLSSLELGDSALYFCASTRTSSGTGELFFGEGSRLTVL.